The 24 T cell receptor beta chains below all came from one sample that was sequenced in a study of ipilimumab plus nivolumab after autologous stem cell transplantation. The assay was immunoSEQ multiplex PCR, and TCRdb's table has in-frame clones only and misses some. This sample carries 43,000 or so clones, over 75% of them seen once, and the ten largest clones take around 0.9%. Specimen: PBMCs, collected in a trial of ipilimumab plus nivolumab as post-transplant consolidation. The receptors derive from a male donor with multiple myeloma.

V and J are TRBV6-1 and TRBJ2-7; 8 nucleotides align to TRBD1. CDR3 size: 12 residues. V lost 6 bases, J lost 4 bases, and 2 bases stayed unmatched. CDR1 and CDR2 (germline): MNHNS, SASEGT. CDR3 sequence reads: CASRGQGYEQYF. As DNA, the CDR3 is TGTGCCAGCAGAGGACAGGGTTACGAGCAGTACTTC.

The genes are TRBV12-5 and TRBJ1-2; weak D call: TRBD1 (6 bases). Germline V gives CDR1 LGHNT, CDR2 FRNRAP. The CDR3 totals 13 residues. Trimming removed 9 bases at V and 4 bases at J, with 15 bases between. CDR3 sequence: CASGQGMPYGYTF. CDR3 DNA sequence: TGTGCTAGCGGTCAGGGGATGCCCTATGGCTACACCTTC.

The chain uses TRBV5-4 and TRBJ1-2; D is ambiguous. There are 12 residues in the CDR3. Per germline, CDR1 SGHNT and CDR2 YYREEE (reference sequence). V was shortened by 1 base and J by 4 bases, with 5 bases between the two germline ends. The CDR3 bases are TGTGCCAGCAGCTTGTATGGCTATGGCTACACCTTC. Protein sequence: CASSLYGYGYTF.

This clone was counted once. The chain links TRBV9 to TRBJ2-5; D uncertain. TRBJ2-7 matches the DNA end more closely, so the J call is doubtful. Germline CDR1 and CDR2: SGDLS and YYNGEE. The CDR3 has 13 residues. The CDR3 nucleotides are TGTGCCAGCAGCGTAGGATTCGCCTACGAGCAGTACTTC. The encoded protein is CASSVGFAYEQYF.

This chain joins TRBV14 and TRBJ2-3; 10 bases line up with TRBD2. The CDR3 covers 15 residues. In germline, CDR1 is SGHDN, CDR2 FVKESK. Trimming removed 4 bases from V and 6 bases from J; junction bases left unmatched: 7. CDR3: CASSRLAGVEDTQYF. CDR3 nucleotide sequence: TGTGCCAGCAGCCGGCTAGCGGGAGTAGAGGATACGCAGTATTTT.

The gene calls are TRBV7-3 and TRBJ1-3; D gene uncertain. Trimming removed 4 bases from V and 0 bases from J, with 7 bases in between. Germline V gene lookup returns CDR1 SGHTA and CDR2 FQGTGA. The CDR3 spans 14 residues. The CDR3 here is CASSSTYSGNTIYF. The CDR3 bases are TGTGCCAGCAGCTCCACTTACTCTGGAAACACCATATATTTT.

The chain links TRBV7-9 to TRBJ2-2; no reliable D call. Trimming cost V 6 bases and J 9 bases, with 8 bases left between them. The CDR3 runs 11 residues. Germline lookup yields CDR1 SEHNR and CDR2 FQNEAQ (reference sequence). The CDR3 sequence: CASSMFRELFF. CDR3 coding DNA: TGTGCCAGCAGTATGTTCCGGGAGCTGTTTTTT.

The chain is built from TRBV7-9 and TRBJ1-2, with a possible D match to TRBD1 (6 bases). CDR1 and CDR2 (germline): SEHNR, FQNEAQ (reference sequence). The CDR3 spans 14 residues. Trimming shortened V by 2 bases and J by 6 bases, and 13 bases separated the two germline ends. The CDR3 DNA sequence: TGTGCCAGCAGCTTACAGGGGAGTTCGAATGGCTACACCTTC. It translates to CASSLQGSSNGYTF.

The chain is built from TRBV5-1 and TRBJ2-1; TRBD2 matches at 10 bases. Germline V gene data show CDR1 as SGHRS and CDR2 as YFSETQ. The CDR3 contains 17 residues. V gave up 0 bases and J gave up 2 bases; unmatched junction bases: 5. CDR3 sequence reads: CASSLASGGRPYNEQFF. DNA for the CDR3: TGCGCCAGCAGCTTGGCTAGCGGGGGTAGGCCCTACAATGAGCAGTTCTTC.

This chain joins TRBV5-4 and TRBJ2-2, with TRBD1 identical over 7 bases. The length of the CDR3 is 14 residues. Trimming removed 5 bases from V and 7 bases from J; junction bases left unmatched: 8. Germline V CDR1 and CDR2: SGHNT, YYREEE (reference sequence). The CDR3 reads CASSLTGADGELFF. As DNA, the CDR3 is TGTGCCAGCAGTTTAACAGGGGCGGACGGGGAGCTGTTTTTT.

The J gene is TRBJ1-5, the V gene TRBV7-9, with a tentative D call TRBD1 (5 bases). The CDR3 loop spans 16 amino acids. The germline V gene has CDR1 SEHNR and CDR2 FQNEAQ (reference sequence). V lost 5 bases, J lost 1 base, and 15 bases lay in between. The chain's CDR3 is CASSPGRGWSNQPQHF. The CDR3 nucleotides read TGTGCCAGCAGCCCCGGAAGGGGTTGGAGCAATCAGCCCCAGCATTTT.

This chain links TRBV11-2 with TRBJ1-4; 8 nucleotides agree with TRBD1. CDR1 and CDR2 (germline): SGHAT, FQNNGV. Trimming at V came to 4 bases and at J to 6 bases, leaving 7 bases not matched to a gene. This CDR3 is 15 amino acids long. This CDR3 is CASSSRGGQDEKLFF. DNA of the CDR3: TGTGCCAGCAGCTCCCGGGGGGGACAGGATGAAAAACTGTTTTTT.

The chain carries TRBV19 and TRBJ1-5; 7 positions match TRBD1. CDR1 is LNHDA, CDR2 SQIVND, per germline (reference sequence). The CDR3 spans 16 residues. V lost 5 bases to trimming and J lost 6 bases; unmatched junction nucleotides: 13. The CDR3 DNA is TGTGCCAGTAGTCCCGGGACAGTAAGGCTGGGTCAGCCCCAGCATTTT. This gives the protein CASSPGTVRLGQPQHF.

V usage is TRBV19 and J usage is TRBJ2-7; tentatively, D is TRBD1 (6 bases). The CDR3 is 15 residues long. V was cut by 7 bases and J by 3 bases, with 19 bases left in between. Germline CDR1 LNHDA, CDR2 SQIVND (reference sequence). The CDR3 DNA sequence: TGTGCCAGTAATCCCTTTAGGGACACCAACTACGAGCAGTACTTC. Its translation is CASNPFRDTNYEQYF.

The J gene is TRBJ2-1, the V gene TRBV6-6; D is unclear. The CDR3 runs 14 residues. The germline CDR1 and CDR2 sequences are MNHNY and SVGAGI (reference sequence). Trimming removed 5 bases from V and 6 bases from J, with 14 bases in between. CDR3 sequence: CASSLPRVGNEQFF. CDR3 in DNA: TGTGCCAGCAGTCTCCCCCGGGTTGGCAATGAGCAGTTCTTC.

The chain recombines TRBV7-2 with TRBJ2-1; 7 positions match TRBD2. The CDR3 runs 14 residues. J gave up 4 bases and V 4 bases, and 4 bases lay outside the gene matches. Germline CDR1 SGHTA, CDR2 FQGNSA. The chain's CDR3 is CASSSTSAYNEQFF. CDR3 bases: TGTGCCAGCAGCTCAACTAGCGCTTACAATGAGCAGTTCTTC.

This clone was seen only a few times. CDR3 in amino acids: CASSVEESTDTQYF. The CDR3 bases are TGTGCCAGCAGCGTAGAAGAGAGCACAGATACGCAGTATTTT. This chain joins TRBV9 and TRBJ2-3; D remains ambiguous. Trimming took 0 bases from V and 0 from J, leaving 5 bases between them. Germline V gene data show CDR1 as SGDLS and CDR2 as YYNGEE. The CDR3 extends over 14 amino acids.

This clone appeared once. This sequence joins TRBV25-1 and TRBJ2-1, with D possibly being TRBD1 (6 bases). V was cut by 2 bases and J by 1 base, with 9 bases left in between. CDR3 length equals 15 residues. Germline-derived CDR1 and CDR2 are MGHDK and SYGVNS. The CDR3, as DNA: TGTGCCAGCAGTGAACTACAGGGATCCTACAATGAGCAGTTCTTC. Protein sequence: CASSELQGSYNEQFF.

This clone was detected only a few times. The CDR3 protein is CASTPPGTSGKDEQFF. The CDR3 DNA sequence: TGTGCCAGCACCCCCCCGGGGACTAGCGGGAAGGATGAGCAGTTCTTC. The chain employs TRBV28 and TRBJ2-1; 13 bases align to TRBD2. Germline V gene lookup returns CDR1 MDHEN and CDR2 SYDVKM. V shed 7 bases, J shed 8 bases, and the junction held 11 bases outside the gene matches. This CDR3 contains 16 residues.

This CDR3 reads CASSGPGTGGDQPQHF. CDR3 DNA: TGTGCCAGCAGTGGCCCCGGGACAGGGGGGGATCAGCCCCAGCATTTT. This chain joins TRBV6-1 and TRBJ1-5; 11 bases agree with TRBD1. CDR3 length: 16 residues. The V and J ends lost 4 bases and 5 bases, in that order; junction bases with no gene match: 7. CDR1 is MNHNS, CDR2 SASEGT, per germline.

The V call is TRBV4-3, the J call TRBJ2-2, with D possibly being TRBD1 (5 bases). This CDR3 spans 17 amino acids. From germline, CDR1 is LGHNA and CDR2 YSLEER. V was pared by 7 bases and J by 0 bases, with 18 bases between. The CDR3, as DNA: TGCGCCAGCACTACGTTACCAGGGTCGGCGAACACCGGGGAGCTGTTTTTT. This sequence encodes CASTTLPGSANTGELFF.

The rearrangement links TRBV11-3 to TRBJ2-7, with D perhaps TRBD2 (5 bases). The CDR3 covers 13 residues. V was pared by 5 bases and J by 6 bases, with 14 bases between. Germline loops: CDR1 SGHNT, CDR2 YENEEA. CDR3 coding DNA: TGTGCCAGCAGCCCCCAGGCGGGTGGCGAGCAGTACTTC. Translated, it gives CASSPQAGGEQYF.

The V call is TRBV6-1, the J call TRBJ1-4, with TRBD1 identical over 11 bases. V was pared by 2 bases and J by 6 bases, with 5 bases of the junction left unmatched. Looked up from germline, CDR1 is MNHNS and CDR2 is SASEGT. This CDR3 is 16 amino acids long. The CDR3 sequence: CASSESPGQGDEKLFF. The CDR3 coding sequence is TGTGCCAGCAGTGAATCCCCGGGACAGGGGGATGAAAAACTGTTTTTT.

The chain is built from TRBV6-5 and TRBJ1-1; maybe TRBD1 (5 bases). Trimming removed 2 bases from V and 4 bases from J, with 11 bases in between. The CDR3 has 14 amino acids. Germline V lookup: CDR1 MNHEY, CDR2 SVGAGI. The CDR3 sequence: CASSYRVRGTEAFF. The CDR3, as DNA: TGTGCCAGCAGTTACAGGGTGAGGGGCACTGAAGCTTTCTTT.